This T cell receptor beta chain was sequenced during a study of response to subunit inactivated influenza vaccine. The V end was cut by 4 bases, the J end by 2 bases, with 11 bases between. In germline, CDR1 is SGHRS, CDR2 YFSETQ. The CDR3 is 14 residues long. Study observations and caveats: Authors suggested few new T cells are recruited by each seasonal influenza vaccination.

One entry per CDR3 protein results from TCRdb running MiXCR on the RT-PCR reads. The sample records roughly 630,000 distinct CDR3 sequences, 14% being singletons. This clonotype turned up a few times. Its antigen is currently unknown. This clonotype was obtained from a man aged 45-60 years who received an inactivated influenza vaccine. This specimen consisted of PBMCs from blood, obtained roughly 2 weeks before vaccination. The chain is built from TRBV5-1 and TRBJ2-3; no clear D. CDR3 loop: CASSAGLDTDTQYF. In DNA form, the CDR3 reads TGCGCCAGCAGCGCCGGGCTTGACACAGATACGCAGTATTTT.